Below, 5 T cell receptor beta chains from the same sample are listed, as sequenced in a study of cytomegalovirus exposure and HLA in healthy donors. Use of 60 Vbeta and 13 Jbeta primers characterized the PCR. Measured with immunoSEQ multiplex PCR; TCRdb has only the in-frame clones, and not every one. Altogether about 150,000 clones are present, about 61% being singletons, with the ten largest covering 2% to 3%. The sequenced material came from PBMCs. Every receptor here comes from a woman in her thirties or forties in good health and CMV-seronegative.

This clone turned up a few times. V and J are TRBV7-9 and TRBJ1-4; D might be TRBD1 (6 bases). The V end was cut by 3 bases, the J end by 7 bases, with 15 bases between. Germline values: CDR1 SEHNR, CDR2 FQNEAQ (reference sequence). This CDR3 spans 15 amino acids. The CDR3 DNA reads TGTGCCAGCAGCTTCCTGACAGGCTCCTCTGAAAAACTGTTTTTT. As protein: CASSFLTGSSEKLFF. Looking up the rest from reference TRBV7-9 and TRBJ1-4 gives the full variable domain: DTGVSQNPRHKITKRGQNVTFRCDPISEHNRLYWYRQTLGQGPEFLTYFQNEAQLEKSRLLSDRFSAERPKGSFSTLEIQRTEQGDSAMYLCASSFLTGSSEKLFFGSGTQLSVL.

This chain connects TRBV19 to TRBJ2-7, with D unclear. This CDR3 has 12 amino acids. Germline V CDR1 and CDR2: LNHDA, SQIVND (reference sequence). The V gene lost 3 bases and the J gene lost 7 bases, with 10 bases spanning the gap. This chain's CDR3 is CASSMVEREQYF. The CDR3 bases are TGTGCCAGTAGTATGGTAGAGAGGGAGCAGTACTTC.

This clone was recorded a few times. The chain is built from TRBV18 and TRBJ2-4; D is unclear. Germline V gene lookup returns CDR1 KGHSH and CDR2 LQKENI. CDR3 length: 13 residues. V was clipped by 5 bases and J by 5 bases, with 10 bases between them. The CDR3 sequence is CASSAQEENIQYF. Here the CDR3 DNA reads TGTGCCAGCTCAGCTCAAGAGGAAAACATTCAGTACTTC.

This clone was seen a few times. This rearrangement joins TRBV5-6 to TRBJ1-1; D call uncertain. V was shortened by 2 bases and J by 7 bases, with 15 bases between the two germline ends. The CDR3 length is 14 residues. Per germline, CDR1 SGHDT and CDR2 YYEEEE. The CDR3 loop is CASSFQLLGGEAFF. The CDR3 DNA follows: TGTGCCAGCAGCTTTCAACTACTGGGTGGTGAAGCTTTCTTT.

This clone has just one count. This chain uses TRBV10-2 with TRBJ2-3; 7 bases agree with TRBD1. With 7 bases clipped from V and 0 bases from J, the junction kept 10 bases outside the gene matches. The CDR3 covers 16 residues. Germline values: CDR1 WSHSY, CDR2 SAAADI. The CDR3 DNA sequence: TGCGCCAGCACCCTCCCCGACAGGGATAGCACAGATACGCAGTATTTT. It codes for CASTLPDRDSTDTQYF.